The clone carrying this TCR beta chain was counted a few times. Its antigen is unknown. MiXCR, run by TCRdb on the 5' RACE reads, gives a single entry per CDR3 protein. The sample comprises 400,000 or so distinct CDR3 sequences, around 19% of which are singletons, and around 9.2% rests with the top ten. The data were obtained in a study of T-cell memory formation after mild COVID-19. Study-level points and caveats: Pre-infection memory harbored some responding clones, suggesting cross-reactive memory joined.

This CDR3 spans 16 amino acids. From germline, CDR1 is MNHNY and CDR2 SVGAGI (reference sequence). V shed 5 bases, J shed 3 bases, and the junction held 6 bases outside the gene matches. Sequencing input: PBMCs or a T cell subset sorted from them (not recorded which). This clonotype was sampled from an adult woman who had mild COVID-19 (a few samples of this study predate the infection). Cell type and time point are not known. J is TRBJ1-5 and V is TRBV6-6; 11 bases are a match to TRBD1. Here the CDR3 reads CASSPRDRGTNQPQHF. The CDR3 nucleotides read TGTGCCAGCAGTCCCAGGGACAGGGGGACCAATCAGCCCCAGCATTTT.